Below, 12 T cell receptor beta chains from the same sample are listed, as sequenced in a study of T cells in narcolepsy. Only in-frame clones appear in the TCRdb table, and some are missing; sequencing was by immunoSEQ multiplex PCR. The data show under 35,000 clones, with less than 90% seen just once and 1% to 1.2% held by the top ten. Sequenced sample: memory (CD45RA-) CD4+ T cells from blood. These receptors were taken from a human donor in good health.

This clone has more than one count but fewer than ten. The chain carries TRBV6-1 and TRBJ2-2, with D hard to call. The CDR3 spans 12 residues. Looked up from germline, CDR1 is MNHNS and CDR2 is SASEGT. The V gene lost 8 bases and the J gene lost 4 bases, with 8 bases spanning the gap. In DNA, the CDR3 is TGTGCCAGCTGGTGGGGCACCGGGGAGCTGTTTTTT. It encodes CASWWGTGELFF.

This chain uses TRBV10-3 with TRBJ2-3, with TRBD2 identical over 10 bases. Germline V gene sequence: CDR1 ENHRY, CDR2 SYGVKD. The CDR3 is 15 residues long. V shed 5 bases, J shed 2 bases, and the junction held 4 bases outside the gene matches. The CDR3 nucleotides are TGTGCCATCAGTAATAGCGGGGGGCACACAGATACGCAGTATTTT. Protein product: CAISNSGGHTDTQYF.

The chain has TRBV6-6 and TRBJ2-1, with D perhaps being TRBD1 or TRBD2 (5 bases each). CDR3 length: 15 amino acids. Germline CDR1 is MNHNY and CDR2 is SVGAGI (reference sequence). With 6 bases removed from V and 6 bases from J, the gap between germline ends came to 18 bases. For the CDR3, the DNA is TGTGCCAGCAGCCGGGGCCTTACTTCCCCCAATGAGCAGTTCTTC. This translates into CASSRGLTSPNEQFF.

This chain connects TRBV5-1 to TRBJ2-5; 7 nucleotides match TRBD2. J was trimmed by 0 bases and V by 6 bases; bases with no gene match: 26. Looked up from germline, CDR1 is SGHRS and CDR2 is YFSETQ. The CDR3 sequence is 21 residues long. The CDR3 sequence: CASTVGLLPIDSGANQETQYF. The CDR3 nucleotides are TGCGCCAGCACGGTGGGCCTCCTACCAATTGACAGCGGGGCTAACCAAGAGACCCAGTACTTC.

The chain uses TRBV9 and TRBJ1-3; 7 bases line up with TRBD1. Trimming removed 4 bases from V and 3 bases from J; junction bases left unmatched: 16. CDR1 and CDR2 (germline): SGDLS, YYNGEE. CDR3 length: 18 amino acids. The chain's CDR3 is CASSPGGYSDRRGNTIYF. In nucleotides, the CDR3 is TGTGCCAGCAGCCCAGGGGGGTATTCGGACAGGCGTGGAAACACCATATATTTT.

This clone appeared a few times. The chain carries TRBV5-4 and TRBJ1-1, with 11 bases matching TRBD1. The CDR3 is made up of 14 amino acids. V lost 4 bases to trimming and J lost 4 bases; unmatched junction nucleotides: 3. Per germline, CDR1 SGHNT and CDR2 YYREEE (reference sequence). Here the CDR3 reads CASSGDRGGTEAFF. CDR3 coding DNA: TGTGCCAGCAGCGGGGACAGGGGGGGCACTGAAGCTTTCTTT.

CDR3 bases: TGTGCCAGCAGCTCACGGGCCCCCACTGGGGCCAACGTCCTGACTTTC. This encodes CASSSRAPTGANVLTF. The chain combines TRBV5-8 with TRBJ2-6, with unresolved D. V lost 3 bases to trimming and J lost 2 bases, with 12 bases between them. CDR3 length: 16 amino acids. The germline gives CDR1 SGHTS, CDR2 YDEGEE. Based on the CDR3 plus reference TRBV5-8 and TRBJ2-6, the full variable domain is EAGVTQSPTHLIKTRGQQATLRCSPISGHTSVYWYQQALGLGLQFLLWYDEGEERNRGNFPPRFSGRQFPNYSSELNVNALELEDSALYLCASSSRAPTGANVLTFGAGSRLTVL.

The chain uses TRBV7-5 and TRBJ2-5; TRBD1, the D gene given by the table, was not confirmed from the DNA. TRBV7-5 is assigned pseudogene status. The CDR3 length is 17 residues. CDR3 in amino acids: CVRSLVTAGLRSKEQYF. DNA of the CDR3: TGTGTCAGAAGCTTAGTAACCGCAGGGCTGCGGAGTAAAGAGCAGTACTTC.

The genes are TRBV6-5 and TRBJ2-7, with unresolved D. The germline CDR1 and CDR2 sequences are MNHEY and SVGAGI. The CDR3 is 13 amino acids. The germline V and J ends were trimmed by 6 bases and 0 bases, with 9 bases remaining between them. The CDR3 DNA reads as TGTGCCAGCAGGCGACACATCTCCTACGAGCAGTACTTC. Protein product: CASRRHISYEQYF.

V is TRBV4-1 and J is TRBJ1-2; TRBD1 is a possible D gene (5 bases). The germline V gene encodes CDR1 MGHRA and CDR2 YSYEKL. V lost 4 bases and J lost 3, with 15 bases in between. There are 15 residues in the CDR3. The CDR3 nucleotides read TGCGCCAGCAGCCCGCTTTGGGGGGAGGACTATGGCTACACCTTC. This encodes CASSPLWGEDYGYTF.

The gene calls are TRBV4-3 and TRBJ1-1; D may be TRBD1 (5 bases). Trimming cost V 1 base and J 4 bases, with 7 bases left between them. This CDR3 is 13 amino acids long. Germline CDR1 reads LGHNA; CDR2 reads YSLEER. The CDR3 nucleotides are TGCGCCAGCAGCCAAGTGGGGGGCACTGAAGCTTTCTTT. It encodes CASSQVGGTEAFF.

The genes are TRBV18 and TRBJ2-3; a weak D match, TRBD2 (6 bases). Germline V lookup: CDR1 KGHSH, CDR2 LQKENI. Deletions cut 6 bases from V and 3 bases from J, with 19 bases between. CDR3 length: 16 amino acids. The CDR3 sequence is CASSLLGAGPTDTQYF. Here the CDR3 DNA reads TGTGCCAGCTCGCTCCTAGGGGCGGGACCGACAGATACGCAGTATTTT.